This entry lists 29 T cell receptor beta chains sequenced from one sample in a study of T-cell memory formation after mild COVID-19. MiXCR, run by TCRdb on the 5' RACE reads, gives a single entry per CDR3 protein. The repertoire holds hundreds of thousands of distinct CDR3 sequences, with over 15% as singletons. The specimen was PBMCs or a T cell subset sorted from them (not recorded which). All receptors come from an adult woman who had mild COVID-19 (a few samples of this study predate the infection). Cell type and time point are not known.

This clonotype appeared a few times. The rearrangement uses TRBV7-8 and TRBJ2-5; 7 positions agree with TRBD2. The CDR3 is 15 amino acids. The V gene end was trimmed by 10 bases and the J gene end by 3 bases; junction bases not matched to a gene: 14. Germline CDR1 and CDR2: SGHVS and FQNEAQ. In DNA form, the CDR3 reads TGTGCCACGAGCCCTAGGCTAGCGGAGAAAGAGACCCAGTACTTC. This codes for CATSPRLAEKETQYF. The variable domain in full, with the rest retrieved from reference TRBV7-8 and TRBJ2-5, is GAGVSQSPRYKVAKRGQDVALRCDPISGHVSLFWYQQALGQGPEFLTYFQNEAQLDKSGLPSDRFFAERPEGSVSTLKIQRTQQEDSAVYLCATSPRLAEKETQYFGPGTRLLVL.

This clonotype was counted between two and nine times. This chain connects TRBV20-1 to TRBJ2-1; 8 bases fit TRBD2. The J segment lost 8 bases and the V segment lost 6 bases, leaving 6 bases of the junction unmatched. CDR3 length: 12 residues. Germline-derived CDR1 and CDR2 are DFQATT and SNEGSKA (reference sequence). CDR3 DNA: TGCAGTGCAAGGGAGCGGGAGTATGAGCAGTTCTTC. Protein product: CSAREREYEQFF.

The CDR3 coding sequence is TGTGCCAGCAGCTCGGGACGGAACTCCTACGAGCAGTACTTC. Protein product: CASSSGRNSYEQYF. This chain links TRBV2 with TRBJ2-7; D may correspond to TRBD1 or TRBD2 (5 bases each). This CDR3 has 14 amino acids. V dropped 6 bases and J dropped 0 bases, with 12 bases sitting between them. Germline V gene sequence: CDR1 SNHLY, CDR2 FYNNEI.

This chain links TRBV10-3 with TRBJ1-1, with D perhaps TRBD1 (5 bases). V gave up 2 bases and J gave up 4 bases, with 20 bases separating them. CDR3 length equals 17 residues. Germline assignment: CDR1 ENHRY and CDR2 SYGVKD. CDR3 in amino acids: CAISEPYAGPGGTEAFF. CDR3 bases: TGTGCCATCAGTGAGCCTTACGCCGGGCCCGGGGGCACTGAAGCTTTCTTT.

This clonotype was recorded at least ten times. The CDR3: CASGTGPYEQYF. DNA of the CDR3: TGTGCCAGCGGGACAGGGCCCTACGAGCAGTACTTC. The chain has TRBV27 and TRBJ2-7, with 9 bases fitting TRBD1. Per germline, CDR1 MNHEY and CDR2 SMNVEV (reference sequence). The CDR3 length is 12 residues. J gave up 2 bases and V 8 bases, and 1 base lay outside the gene matches.

The V call is TRBV28, the J call TRBJ2-3; 10 bases agree with TRBD2. CDR1 is MDHEN and CDR2 is SYDVKM in the germline V gene. This CDR3 has 15 residues. V shed 6 bases, J shed 4 bases, and the junction held 7 bases outside the gene matches. The CDR3 bases are TGTGCCAGCAGCCAGGTAGCGGGAGGCTCAGATACGCAGTATTTT. This codes for CASSQVAGGSDTQYF.

This clonotype was counted once. The CDR3 here is CASSLHPAPSAKETQYF. Written as DNA, the CDR3 is TGTGCCAGCAGCTTACACCCCGCCCCTAGCGCAAAAGAGACCCAGTACTTC. The chain uses TRBV7-2 and TRBJ2-5, with D perhaps matching TRBD2 (6 bases). Trimming pared 2 bases from V and 3 bases from J, leaving 19 bases between. In germline, CDR1 is SGHTA, CDR2 FQGNSA. This CDR3 is built from 17 residues.

The V call is TRBV9, the J call TRBJ2-1; D uncertain. Germline CDR1 reads SGDLS; CDR2 reads YYNGEE. The CDR3 has 14 amino acids. The germline V and J ends were trimmed by 0 bases and 5 bases, with 9 bases remaining between them. The CDR3 sequence: CASSVEGDDNEQFF. The CDR3 DNA sequence: TGTGCCAGCAGCGTAGAAGGAGACGACAATGAGCAGTTCTTC.

This clonotype was observed a few times. This chain connects TRBV3-1 to TRBJ1-1; no clear D gene. Deletions cut 3 bases from V and 1 base from J, with 9 bases between. CDR3 size: 14 residues. CDR1 and CDR2 (germline): LGHDT, YNNKEL (reference sequence). The CDR3 loop is CASSHLGKNTEAFF. CDR3 sequence (DNA): TGTGCCAGCAGCCATTTGGGGAAGAACACTGAAGCTTTCTTT.

This chain uses TRBV7-3 with TRBJ2-5; 7 bases match TRBD1. The germline CDR1 and CDR2 sequences are SGHTA and FQGTGA. The CDR3 length is 13 residues. The V gene end was trimmed by 2 bases and the J gene end by 8 bases; junction bases not matched to a gene: 5. The CDR3: CASSLGDSETQYF. DNA of the CDR3: TGTGCCAGCAGCTTAGGGGACAGTGAAACCCAGTACTTC. The full variable domain, completed using reference TRBV7-3 and TRBJ2-5, is GAGVSQTPSNKVTEKGKYVELRCDPISGHTALYWYRQSLGQGPEFLIYFQGTGAADDSGLPNDRFFAVRPEGSVSTLKIQRTERGDSAVYLCASSLGDSETQYFGPGTRLLVL.

There are a few counts of this clonotype. The V and J genes are TRBV20-1 and TRBJ2-1; TRBD2 aligns across 12 bases. V lost 6 bases to trimming and J lost 3 bases; unmatched junction nucleotides: 6. The germline V gene has CDR1 DFQATT and CDR2 SNEGSKA (reference sequence). This CDR3 is 15 amino acids long. The CDR3 bases are TGCAGTGCGTGGTCGACTAGCGGGAGCTACAATGAGCAGTTCTTC. Its translation is CSAWSTSGSYNEQFF.

V gene TRBV7-9 combines with J gene TRBJ1-5, with TRBD1 matching over 8 bases. Trimming cost V 1 base and J 6 bases; bases outside gene matches: 8. Germline CDR1 and CDR2: SEHNR and FQNEAQ (reference sequence). The CDR3 runs 16 residues. CDR3 nucleotide sequence: TGTGCCAGCAGCTTAGGTCAGGGGGCAATGGGTCAGCCCCAGCATTTT. Translated: CASSLGQGAMGQPQHF.

The chain recombines TRBV6-2 or TRBV6-3 with TRBJ2-7; 15 nucleotides agree with TRBD2. The CDR3 covers 15 residues. Germline values: CDR1 MNHEY, CDR2 SVGEGT. Unmatched junction bases numbered 6, after V lost 6 bases and J lost 6 bases. The CDR3 DNA sequence: TGTGCCAGCAGCCGGACTAGCGGGAGGGCCTCCGAGCAGTACTTC. It specifies CASSRTSGRASEQYF.

This clonotype was seen only a few times. The chain combines TRBV7-9 with TRBJ2-1; 11 nucleotides align to TRBD2. Germline V gives CDR1 SEHNR, CDR2 FQNEAQ (reference sequence). This CDR3 is 16 amino acids long. With 2 bases clipped from V and 3 bases from J, the junction kept 3 bases outside the gene matches. The CDR3 region is CASSLLAGGIYNEQFF. CDR3 nucleotide sequence: TGTGCCAGCAGCTTACTAGCGGGAGGAATCTACAATGAGCAGTTCTTC.

This clonotype occurred a few times. The chain employs TRBV28 and TRBJ2-7, with a possible D match to TRBD1 (5 bases). Trimming pared 2 bases from V and 0 bases from J, leaving 11 bases between. The CDR3 totals 15 residues. Germline assignment: CDR1 MDHEN and CDR2 SYDVKM. The CDR3, as DNA: TGTGCCAGCAGTTTACCAGGGCTTAACTCCTACGAGCAGTACTTC. Amino acids: CASSLPGLNSYEQYF.

This chain uses TRBV28 with TRBJ1-6; the D gene is possibly TRBD1 (5 bases). Germline lookup yields CDR1 MDHEN and CDR2 SYDVKM. CDR3 length: 12 amino acids. The ends were cut back, 3 bases at V and 15 bases at J, with 12 bases in the middle. The CDR3 here is CASSFQGSDLHF. The DNA for the CDR3 is TGTGCCAGCAGTTTCCAGGGTTCGGACCTCCACTTT.

The chain couples TRBV6-6 to TRBJ2-5; D may be TRBD1 (5 bases). This CDR3 has 13 amino acids. The germline V gene encodes CDR1 MNHNY and CDR2 SVGAGI (reference sequence). The germline V and J ends were trimmed by 5 bases and 1 base, with 8 bases remaining between them. The CDR3 loop is CASSVQVQETQYF. CDR3 sequence (DNA): TGTGCCAGCAGTGTACAGGTCCAAGAGACCCAGTACTTC.

This clonotype was observed a few times. This chain's CDR3 is CASSSGQNTYEQYF. The CDR3 nucleotides are TGCGCCAGCAGCTCGGGACAGAACACCTACGAGCAGTACTTC. The V and J genes are TRBV5-1 and TRBJ2-7, with TRBD1 matching 7 bases. The CDR3 extends over 14 amino acids. Trimming at V came to 3 bases and at J to 2 bases, leaving 5 bases not matched to a gene. Germline loops: CDR1 SGHRS, CDR2 YFSETQ. Complete variable domain (other parts from reference TRBV5-1 and TRBJ2-7): KAGVTQTPRYLIKTRGQQVTLSCSPISGHRSVSWYQQTPGQGLQFLFEYFSETQRNKGNFPGRFSGRQFSNSRSEMNVSTLELGDSALYLCASSSGQNTYEQYFGPGTRLTVT.

The chain combines TRBV7-8 with TRBJ1-1; tentatively, D is TRBD1 (5 bases). Germline CDR1 and CDR2: SGHVS and FQNEAQ. V was trimmed by 5 bases and J by 5 bases, leaving 21 bases between them. The CDR3 is 16 residues long. The CDR3: CASSPGGAPGVTEAFF. The CDR3 bases are TGTGCCAGCAGCCCAGGAGGGGCCCCGGGTGTGACTGAAGCTTTCTTT.

This clonotype showed up just a few times. This chain uses TRBV20-1 with TRBJ1-1; 7 bases line up with TRBD1. Germline CDR1 DFQATT, CDR2 SNEGSKA (reference sequence). CDR3 size: 14 residues. The CDR3 region has the DNA TGCAGGGCGTCAGGGGGAGGTTTGAACACTGAAGCTTTCTTT. It specifies CRASGGGLNTEAFF.

The chain links TRBV27 to TRBJ2-1; the match to TRBD2 covers 8 bases. The germline CDR1 and CDR2 sequences are MNHEY and SMNVEV (reference sequence). The V gene end was trimmed by 7 bases and the J gene end by 6 bases; junction bases not matched to a gene: 14. The length of the CDR3 is 16 residues. The CDR3 spells CASNPARLAKSNEQFF. The DNA for the CDR3 is TGTGCCAGCAACCCGGCAAGACTAGCGAAGAGCAATGAGCAGTTCTTC.

The chain carries TRBV23-1 and TRBJ1-5; D is uncertain. Being an ORF, TRBV23-1 has a function that is uncertain. Trimming stripped 4 bases from V and 5 bases from J, with 3 bases between. This CDR3 spans 11 amino acids. CDR3 sequence (DNA): TGCGCCAGCAGTCGGTATCAGCCCCAGCATTTT. As protein: CASSRYQPQHF.

This clonotype was counted many times. The chain is built from TRBV7-3 and TRBJ2-3; D gene uncertain. The CDR3 is made up of 13 amino acids. The ends were cut back, 5 bases at V and 4 bases at J, with 10 bases in the middle. Germline V gene lookup returns CDR1 SGHTA and CDR2 FQGTGA. This CDR3 is CASSRIKADTQYF. In nucleotides, the CDR3 is TGTGCCAGCAGCCGAATAAAGGCAGATACGCAGTATTTT.

The chain recombines TRBV7-9 with TRBJ2-1, with 13 bases identical to TRBD2. This CDR3 spans 20 amino acids. V trimming: 5 bases; J trimming: 1 base; junction bases outside the gene matches: 14. Germline V gives CDR1 SEHNR, CDR2 FQNEAQ (reference sequence). CDR3 sequence reads: CASSPPIGLAGDGSYNEQFF. The DNA of the CDR3 is TGTGCCAGCAGCCCCCCCATCGGACTAGCGGGAGACGGGTCCTACAATGAGCAGTTCTTC.

This sequence joins TRBV18 and TRBJ1-6; 10 bases fit TRBD1. From germline, CDR1 is KGHSH and CDR2 LQKENI. The CDR3 extends over 17 amino acids. V lost 1 base and J lost 5; bases outside the gene matches: 5. The CDR3 sequence: CASSPLGQGVDNSPLHF. DNA of the CDR3: TGTGCCAGCTCACCACTCGGACAGGGGGTCGATAATTCACCCCTCCACTTT. The whole variable domain, filled in from reference TRBV18 and TRBJ1-6, reads NAGVMQNPRHLVRRRGQEARLRCSPMKGHSHVYWYRQLPEEGLKFMVYLQKENIIDESGMPKERFSAEFPKEGPSILRIQQVVRGDSAAYFCASSPLGQGVDNSPLHFGNGTRLTVT.

Ten or more counts support this clonotype. The chain carries TRBV7-9 and TRBJ2-7, with D hard to call. Trimming shortened V by 8 bases and J by 5 bases, and 13 bases separated the two germline ends. The germline V gene encodes CDR1 SEHNR and CDR2 FQNEAQ (reference sequence). The CDR3 runs to 12 residues. CDR3 protein: CASAARPDEQYF. The DNA for the CDR3 is TGTGCCAGCGCGGCCCGTCCTGACGAGCAGTACTTC.

The chain recombines TRBV5-5 with TRBJ1-6; a weak D match, TRBD1 (6 bases). Germline V gives CDR1 SGHKS, CDR2 YYEKEE (reference sequence). Deletions cut 5 bases from V and 5 bases from J, with 20 bases between. The CDR3 length is 17 residues. CDR3 sequence: CASSNTGTLLDNSPLHF. The CDR3 DNA follows: TGTGCCAGCAGTAACACCGGGACACTTCTCGATAATTCACCCCTCCACTTT.

The chain couples TRBV4-1 to TRBJ1-2; possible D gene TRBD1, 6 bases. The V gene's germline CDR1 is MGHRA and CDR2 YSYEKL. The CDR3 has 16 amino acids. The V end lost 1 base, the J end lost 7 bases, and 19 bases lay between the germline ends. The CDR3 region is CASSQGASGGRSGYTF. Written as DNA, the CDR3 is TGCGCCAGCAGCCAAGGAGCTTCCGGGGGGCGTAGTGGCTACACCTTC.

The chain combines TRBV15 with TRBJ2-3; D is possibly TRBD1 or TRBD2 (5 bases each). In germline, CDR1 is LNHNV, CDR2 YYDKDF (reference sequence). This CDR3 has 13 residues. V shed 5 bases and J shed 2 bases, with 8 bases lying between them. In DNA form, the CDR3 reads TGTGCCACCAGCGGGGGAACCACAGATACGCAGTATTTT. Its protein is CATSGGTTDTQYF.